This T cell receptor beta chain was found in a study of cytomegalovirus exposure and HLA in healthy donors (TCRdb year 2017). With respect to the entire study: An earlier analysis of roughly 500 of the donors reported about 280 Gb of sequence data and 117 million unique TCR beta sequences obtained from about 170 million T cells. An early release covering some 640 HLA-typed donors comprised about 290 gigabases of sequencing data and 65 million to 100 million unique TCR sequences. Among the approximately 400 genotyped donors, about 85% belonged to the genetic ancestry cluster associated with self-reported Caucasian donors. The study aimed to test whether signatures of past pathogen exposure could be identified by cataloging public T cell receptors. The study profiled the T cell repertoires of hundreds of subjects by immunosequencing and related them to cytomegalovirus serostatus. A separate validation cohort of approximately 130 different subjects was used in addition to the roughly 700-subject first cohort. The study combined high-throughput TCR immunosequencing, statistical association of individual TCRs with disease status, and machine learning to predict cytomegalovirus infection status. A later analysis re-examined previously published TCR beta repertoires from several hundred donors and added high-resolution HLA genotyping to investigate patterns of TCR occurrence. The later analysis used no new phenotypic data to find candidate immune exposures, relying instead on TCR beta sequences and their occurrence across donors. In an earlier analysis of 587 of the donors, high-throughput TCR beta sequencing was used to judge whether each TCR beta V gene segment behaved as functional or pseudogenic. Donor age, sex, ethnicity and CMV serostatus were collected together with the repertoire data. A later genetic analysis took genome-wide SNP genotypes for 398 of the 666 donors and used that subset as a discovery cohort. All discovery cohort repertoires had been generated on a single sequencing platform. HLA typing covered class I and class II loci at four-digit resolution. The number of donors typed differed by locus, with roughly 620-630 for A, B, C, DRB1 and DQB1, 522 for DQA1, 606 for DPA1, and around 450 for DPB1. A handful of DR-DQ haplotypes were handled as single units for association and clustering because linkage in the cohort was strong. Across approximately 400 genotyped donors of the cohort, an average of approximately 240,000 unique TCR beta nucleotide sequences per donor were sequenced, and 15% to 20% of those sequences were non-productive.

In total, 600 or so healthy bone marrow donors made up the cohort. Cohort members were all nominally healthy when sampled, although unrecorded immune exposures were likely present. The donor was CMV seropositive and belonged to the group of about 290 seropositive cohort members. A peripheral blood sample was collected from each donor, and TCR beta sequencing was performed on peripheral blood mononuclear cells. The Qiagen DNeasy Blood Extraction Kit was used to extract genomic DNA from the blood cell samples. The library was built by means of the immunoSEQ multiplex PCR assay. The multiplex PCR relied on a mix of 60 forward primers for TCR Vbeta segments and 13 reverse primers for TCR Jbeta segments. A multiplex PCR assay on genomic DNA amplified the CDR3 region of rearranged TCR beta genes. On the Illumina HiSeq System, the amplified TCR beta libraries were sequenced as 87-base-pair reads. Per the original workflow: In a later analysis, tens of millions of unique TCR beta chains were counted across the roughly 610 repertoires, and approximately 11 million of these chains were shared by at least two donors. Raw reads were error-corrected and collapsed into unique sequences by a nearest-neighbor algorithm in which closely related sequences were merged to remove PCR and sequencing errors. Alignment of CDR3 sequences to IMGT reference sequences was used to assign V, D and J gene segments. For a sequence to be retained, a match of at least six nucleotides to both a V gene segment and a J gene segment was required. A rearrangement counted as productive if the CDR3 had no stop codons and remained in frame with V and J, and every other rearrangement counted as non-productive. Following IMGT convention, CDR3 was defined as the stretch from the second conserved V-encoded cysteine up to the conserved J-encoded phenylalanine. In an earlier analysis of more than 550 of the donors, sequences lacking an unambiguous match to a single V gene segment were excluded. In an earlier analysis of more than 500 of the donors, a V segment was called functional when productive rearrangements were above 56.7%, and segregating when the standard deviation between donors exceeded 5%. A statistical classification framework was built for diagnosing cytomegalovirus status from the catalog of TCR beta chain sequences. In a later analysis, V and J genes were assigned by comparing TCR nucleotide sequences against IMGT/GENE-DB human TR gene sequences. In a later analysis, CDR3 sequences and most-parsimonious VDJ recombination scenarios were assigned using the TCRdist pipeline. A later analysis defined each TCR beta chain by its CDR3 amino acid sequence plus V-gene family, and excluded reads lacking a unique V-gene family. To address suspected cross-contamination and a sequencing artifact, a later analysis removed under 600 highly shared, low-generation-probability nucleotide sequences. In a later analysis, a clonal expansion index was calculated for each public chain from normalized within-repertoire ranks of inferred template counts. Generation probabilities in a later analysis came from a VDJ recombination model fitted to out-of-frame rearrangements, and those results were checked against IGoR. In a later analysis, hypergeometric tests were used to score TCR-TCR, TCR-HLA and TCR-CMV co-occurrence, with a repertoire-size bias correction applied to TCR pairs. A later analysis estimated false discovery rates by permuting HLA or CMV assignments 20 times. In a later analysis, co-occurring TCRs were grouped with DBSCAN, and TCRdist sequence similarity was added when clustering was performed within HLA-allele-positive subsets. For co-occurrence clustering, repertoires with fewer than 30,000 or more than 120,000 public chains were excluded, along with a handful of repertoires with anomalous nucleotide sharing. What TCRdb holds here is the immuneACCESS table cut down to in-frame rearrangements. Part of the clones is not present; checked against another copy, under half of the missing clones reflect an unresolved V gene, and the others are unexplained. V, J and clone size are those of that table, while D and trimming were read from the DNA. In all, the sample holds about 150,000 clones, and roughly 84% of those were seen once. The top ten constitute approximately 2.5% of the sample.

V gives up 2 bases and J gives up 2 bases, and the segment between their germline ends measures 7 bases. The germline V gene sets CDR1 to SGHTA and CDR2 to FQGNSA. The CDR3 sequence holds 14 residues, the cysteine and phenylalanine included. Kept here is only the CDR3 DNA, which spans 42 bases and is read in frame from base 1. Comments on this clone: Its cognate antigen has yet to be identified. Base qualities are missing; no much larger clone stands one base away.

On the study overall, not on this receptor specifically: According to a later analysis, parvovirus B19, influenza, CMV and Epstein-Barr virus appeared linked to several top co-occurrence clusters. In both the original and validation cohorts, the classifier was reported to diagnose cytomegalovirus status with high specificity and sensitivity. In a later analysis, the rate of TCR association differed among HLA loci, with DRB1 alleles having the most associated TCRs and HLA-C alleles having the fewest. Specific HLA alleles were associated with 15,000 to 20,000 TCR beta sequences at a false discovery rate of 0.05 in a later analysis. A total of some 180 TCR beta chains were listed by the study as associated with cytomegalovirus. This cohort had only TCR beta chains sequenced, and the lack of alpha or paired-chain data limited which features could be detected. Strong co-occurrence of HLA alleles, especially DR and DQ, made assigning TCR associations to individual alleles difficult. Most CMV-associated TCR beta chains appeared to be HLA-restricted in a later analysis, and the HLA associations seemed to be driven largely by CMV exposure. Roughly uniform sequencing depth across donors was assumed in presence/absence analyses, although this assumption may not hold. Across donors, most TCR sequences were observed very rarely, whereas some public TCRs were present in many individuals. CMV serostatus was the only immune exposure information available for the cohort. According to a later genetic analysis, donors in an Asian-associated ancestry cluster had fewer N-insertions in productive TCRs than the approximately 700-donor mean. In an earlier analysis of a few hundred of the donors, most TCR beta V segments were observed in productive rearrangements about 90% or about 30% of the time, broadly matching IMGT annotations. Approximately 16 rarely observed V segments, including chromosome 9 orphons, were excluded from the earlier analysis of a few hundred of the donors because counts were too low. A further reported finding was that TCR beta sequences accurately predicted the HLA-A and HLA-B alleles for most subjects in the first cohort. A cluster of highly shared sequence variants was judged likely to be a technical artifact of the sequencing pipeline. Because some donors lacked HLA typing at each locus, the association tests relied only on the typed subset. The authors suggested that the approach could potentially be extended to other disease states and immunological phenotypes. Correlated functional status among segregating V segments might reflect linkage disequilibrium, but an unknown experimental factor could not be ruled out. Three of the identified cytomegalovirus-associated TCR beta chains were confirmed in vitro to be specific for cytomegalovirus antigens. Some IMGT-functional V segments, including TRBV6-2 and TRBV6-3, could not be told apart with the 87-base-pair reads, so those segments were excluded. A later analysis found that HLA-associated TCR beta chains were more clonally expanded and had lower generation probabilities than equally common non-associated chains. V-gene and J-gene trimming of TCR beta chains was associated with a missense DCLRE1C variant in a later genetic analysis, and the association was replicated in an independent cohort.

This chain joins TRBV7-2 to TRBJ1-5; TRBD1 is a weak D gene call, 5 bases matching. The sequence derives from a man between 25 and 39 years old in good health and CMV-seropositive. Sequencing used PBMCs. In nucleotides, the sequence is TGTGCCAGCAGCTTAAGGGGTGGCAATCAGCCCCAGCATTTT. Its protein reads: CASSLRGGNQPQHF. When the CDR3 is completed using the reference TRBV7-2 and TRBJ1-5 genes on either side, the full variable domain is GAGVSQSPSNKVTEKGKDVELRCDPISGHTALYWYRQSLGQGLEFLIYFQGNSAPDKSGLPSDRFSAERTGGSVSTLTIQRTQQEDSAVYLCASSLRGGNQPQHFGDGTRLSIL.